One sample yielded the 18 T cell receptor beta chains listed below, sequenced in a study of response to subunit inactivated influenza vaccine. One entry per CDR3 protein, called by TCRdb with MiXCR from the RT-PCR reads. The table includes roughly 650,000 distinct CDR3 sequences, about 15% detected once. This material consisted of PBMCs from blood, taken roughly 2 weeks before vaccination. The receptor set was obtained from a man aged 45 to 65 who received an inactivated influenza vaccine.

This clonotype has more than one count but fewer than ten. The CDR3 sequence: CASSPTPTDTQYF. The CDR3, as DNA: TGTGCCAGCAGCCCAACCCCGACAGATACGCAGTATTTT. The chain recombines TRBV7-2 with TRBJ2-3, with D unclear. CDR1 and CDR2 (germline): SGHTA, FQGNSA. The CDR3 loop spans 13 amino acids. V was clipped by 5 bases and J by 3 bases, with 9 bases between them.

The rearrangement joins TRBV7-9 to TRBJ2-7; 8 nucleotides match TRBD1. With 5 bases clipped from V and 0 bases from J, the junction kept 6 bases outside the gene matches. Germline-derived CDR1 and CDR2 are SEHNR and FQNEAQ (reference sequence). The CDR3 extends over 15 amino acids. In nucleotides, the CDR3 is TGTGCCAGCAGCCGCCGGGACAGGAGCTCCTACGAGCAGTACTTC. Protein product: CASSRRDRSSYEQYF. Full variable domain (rest looked up from reference TRBV7-9 and TRBJ2-7): DTGVSQNPRHKITKRGQNVTFRCDPISEHNRLYWYRQTLGQGPEFLTYFQNEAQLEKSRLLSDRFSAERPKGSFSTLEIQRTEQGDSAMYLCASSRRDRSSYEQYFGPGTRLTVT.

This clonotype occurred many times. The CDR3 sequence: CASSFSGPYGYTF. The DNA of the CDR3 is TGTGCCAGCAGTTTCTCGGGCCCCTATGGCTACACCTTC. The V gene is TRBV12-3 or TRBV12-4, the J gene TRBJ1-2; D is ambiguous. The ends were cut back, 3 bases at V and 4 bases at J, with 9 bases in the middle. CDR3 length: 13 amino acids.

In its sample, this clonotype was seen a few times. The chain combines TRBV6-2 or TRBV6-3 with TRBJ1-2; 9 positions agree with TRBD1. V lost 8 bases to trimming and J lost 4 bases; unmatched junction nucleotides: 8. The CDR3 runs to 14 residues. Germline values: CDR1 MNHEY, CDR2 SVGEGT. For the CDR3, the DNA is TGTGCCAGCGGATGGGACAGGGAATCCTATGGCTACACCTTC. Amino acid sequence: CASGWDRESYGYTF.

The chain combines TRBV5-1 with TRBJ2-7; 8 nucleotides match TRBD1. Germline V gene data show CDR1 as SGHRS and CDR2 as YFSETQ. The CDR3 runs 15 residues. Trimming cost V 2 bases and J 1 base; bases outside gene matches: 5. The CDR3 loop reads CASSLENRGSYEQYF. CDR3 nucleotides: TGCGCCAGCAGCTTAGAAAACAGGGGGTCCTACGAGCAGTACTTC.

This chain links TRBV7-2 with TRBJ2-2; D is ambiguous. The V end lost 1 base, the J end lost 6 bases, and 15 bases lay between the germline ends. The CDR3 has 16 residues. In germline, CDR1 is SGHTA, CDR2 FQGNSA. CDR3 in DNA: TGTGCCAGCAGCTTAGTCGCTAGTTTGATCGCCGGGGAGCTGTTTTTT. It is translated as CASSLVASLIAGELFF.

V and J are TRBV7-2 and TRBJ2-1, with 9 bases matching TRBD1. The CDR3 loop spans 19 amino acids. The germline gives CDR1 SGHTA, CDR2 FQGNSA. V lost 1 base and J lost 3; bases outside the gene matches: 13. CDR3 amino acids: CASSLGWGGTGTRYNEQFF. The CDR3 nucleotides read TGTGCCAGCAGCTTAGGCTGGGGAGGGACAGGGACTCGCTACAATGAGCAGTTCTTC.

This clonotype was counted between two and nine times. The V call is TRBV20-1, the J call TRBJ1-2; TRBD1 matches 8 bases. V lost 5 bases to trimming and J lost 5 bases; unmatched junction nucleotides: 13. Germline CDR1 is DFQATT and CDR2 is SNEGSKA (reference sequence). The CDR3 has 15 residues. CDR3 amino acids: CSAPHSRTGKYGYTF. CDR3 in DNA: TGCAGTGCTCCACACTCCAGGACAGGGAAGTATGGCTACACCTTC.

V and J are TRBV20-1 and TRBJ2-2; the D is unclear. The V gene lost 3 bases and the J gene lost 2 bases, with 7 bases spanning the gap. Germline V gene lookup returns CDR1 DFQATT and CDR2 SNEGSKA (reference sequence). The CDR3 contains 13 residues. The CDR3 DNA follows: TGCAGTGCTAGCCCCCTTAACACCGGGGAGCTGTTTTTT. Amino acid sequence: CSASPLNTGELFF.

V gene TRBV10-3 combines with J gene TRBJ2-1; the D gene is possibly TRBD1 (6 bases). Trimming cost V 7 bases and J 6 bases, with 13 bases left between them. Germline CDR1 is ENHRY and CDR2 is SYGVKD. CDR3 length equals 13 residues. The CDR3 loop is CAIKATGSNEQFF. CDR3 DNA: TGTGCCATCAAGGCAACAGGGTCCAATGAGCAGTTCTTC.

This clonotype showed up just a few times. The rearrangement links TRBV4-3 to TRBJ2-1, with 7 positions matching TRBD2. CDR3 length: 15 amino acids. The V and J ends lost 3 bases and 7 bases, in that order; junction bases with no gene match: 9. Germline values: CDR1 LGHNA, CDR2 YSLEER. CDR3 sequence: CASSHLSGNGNEQFF. The CDR3 region has the DNA TGCGCCAGCAGCCATTTAAGCGGGAATGGGAATGAGCAGTTCTTC.

This clonotype has a count of ten or more. The V call is TRBV29-1, the J call TRBJ2-1; D is possibly TRBD2 (6 bases). The CDR3 contains 12 residues. The germline V gene encodes CDR1 SQVTM and CDR2 ANQGSEA. Deletions cut 3 bases from V and 9 bases from J, with 12 bases between. Written as DNA, the CDR3 is TGCAGCGTTGACCGGGGGACTCCTGAGCAGTTCTTC. Translation: CSVDRGTPEQFF.

The rearrangement uses TRBV6-5 and TRBJ2-7; TRBD1 is a possible D gene (6 bases). V gave up 2 bases and J gave up 4 bases, with 15 bases separating them. The length of the CDR3 is 15 residues. CDR1 is MNHEY, CDR2 SVGAGI, per germline. The CDR3 region is CASSYGRGNVYEQYF. In DNA, the CDR3 is TGTGCCAGCAGTTACGGCAGGGGTAATGTGTACGAGCAGTACTTC.

J is TRBJ2-2 and V is TRBV7-6; D call uncertain. This CDR3 is built from 16 residues. Germline V gene data show CDR1 as SGHVS and CDR2 as FNYEAQ. V was pared by 1 base and J by 1 base, with 10 bases between. The CDR3 loop is CASSLVMVLNTGELFF. CDR3 sequence (DNA): TGTGCCAGCAGCTTAGTGATGGTGTTGAACACCGGGGAGCTGTTTTTT.

V and J are TRBV7-2 and TRBJ2-1, with D possibly matching TRBD1 (6 bases). Trimming took off 2 bases at V and 3 bases at J, with 8 bases between the two ends. Germline V gives CDR1 SGHTA, CDR2 FQGNSA. The CDR3 has 14 residues. The CDR3 DNA follows: TGTGCCAGCAGCTTAAACAGGGTCTACAATGAGCAGTTCTTC. It yields the protein CASSLNRVYNEQFF.

In this sample, this clonotype turned up a few times. The chain couples TRBV24-1 to TRBJ2-7; D is ambiguous. V gave up 4 bases and J gave up 0 bases, with 6 bases separating them. The CDR3 covers 13 residues. CDR1 is KGHDR and CDR2 is SFDVKD in the germline V gene. The CDR3 DNA sequence: TGTGCCACCAGTGAAGAGTTCTCCTACGAGCAGTACTTC. Translation: CATSEEFSYEQYF.

This clonotype was observed a few times. The chain employs TRBV6-5 and TRBJ2-7; no clear D gene. Germline V gene lookup returns CDR1 MNHEY and CDR2 SVGAGI. The CDR3 totals 14 residues. V was clipped by 0 bases and J by 5 bases, with 11 bases between them. The CDR3 sequence: CASSYSDTFNEQYF. CDR3 nucleotide sequence: TGTGCCAGCAGTTACTCAGATACTTTCAACGAGCAGTACTTC.

V and J are TRBV10-3 and TRBJ2-5; D call uncertain. Per the germline V gene, CDR1 is ENHRY and CDR2 is SYGVKD. The CDR3 has 13 residues. V was shortened by 0 bases and J by 5 bases, with 7 bases between the two germline ends. The DNA for the CDR3 is TGTGCCATCAGTGAGTCTAGGGTTGAGACCCAGTACTTC. Its protein product is CAISESRVETQYF.